This T cell receptor (beta chain) originates from a study of CD8 T cells in Susac syndrome. Study summary: Active disease was present in six of the sequenced Susac syndrome patients, whereas under 10 of them were in remission.

Worth noting for this clonotype: Its matching antigen is unknown.

Random hexamers served to reverse transcribe roughly 0.45 to 1 ug RNA. It was immunoSEQ multiplex PCR that amplified TCR beta CDR3 across 54 Vbeta and 13 Jbeta. TCRdb reprocessed the immunoSEQ multiplex PCR reads with MiXCR, giving one entry per CDR3 protein. In the table there are under 150,000 distinct CDR3 sequences, just under 95% of which are singletons. CD8+ and CD4+ T cells circulating in blood were sequenced for TCR beta. Notes on the study in general: The CD4+ T cell repertoires in Susac syndrome were not clonally expanded.

The CDR3 extends over 14 amino acids. CDR1 is SGHTA, CDR2 FQGNSA, per germline. V lost 2 bases, J lost 2 bases, and 10 bases lay in between. The sample taken for sequencing was CD4+ T cells from PBMCs. This sequence was found in a human donor with Susac syndrome. This chain joins TRBV7-2 and TRBJ2-7; D is ambiguous. The CDR3: CASSLSRLTYEQYF. CDR3 coding DNA: TGTGCCAGCAGCTTATCCCGGCTTACCTACGAGCAGTACTTC.